These 12 T cell receptor beta chains were all obtained from the same sample, sequenced in a study of shared clonotypes between healthy human individuals. Generated by immunoSEQ multiplex PCR, the TCRdb table keeps only in-frame clones and is missing some. The table includes about 2 million clones, 85% to 95% detected once. Sequencing was done on a sample of naive CD4+ T cells sorted from blood. Subset defined: CD45RA+ positively selected. The source is a man between 18 and 29 years old in good health.

The rearrangement uses TRBV25-1 and TRBJ1-3; perhaps TRBD1 as D (5 bases). In germline, CDR1 is MGHDK, CDR2 SYGVNS. The CDR3 covers 13 residues. The V gene lost 5 bases and the J gene lost 2 bases, with 7 bases spanning the gap. The chain's CDR3 is CASSTGPGNTIYF. The CDR3 coding sequence is TGTGCCAGCAGTACGGGGCCTGGAAACACCATATATTTT. The complete variable domain, with remaining parts taken from reference TRBV25-1 and TRBJ1-3, reads EADIYQTPRYLVIGTGKKITLECSQTMGHDKMYWYQQDPGMELHLIHYSYGVNSTEKGDLSSESTVSRIRTEHFPLTLESARPSHTSQYLCASSTGPGNTIYFGEGSWLTVV.

The chain couples TRBV5-1 to TRBJ2-4, with TRBD2 as a possible D gene (5 bases). Germline V gene lookup returns CDR1 SGHRS and CDR2 YFSETQ. V was cut by 4 bases and J by 5 bases, with 10 bases left in between. This CDR3 has 13 amino acids. The CDR3 loop reads CASSRNGENIQYF. In DNA, the CDR3 is TGCGCCAGCAGCCGAAACGGGGAAAACATTCAGTACTTC.

The chain uses TRBV30 and TRBJ2-2, with 13 bases aligning to TRBD2. V was pared by 5 bases and J by 7 bases, with 4 bases of the junction left unmatched. CDR1 and CDR2 from the germline V gene are GTSNPN and SVGIG (reference sequence). This CDR3 has 14 amino acids. CDR3 region: CAWGLAGEVGELFF. In DNA form, the CDR3 reads TGTGCCTGGGGACTAGCGGGAGAGGTCGGGGAGCTGTTTTTT.

J is TRBJ1-2 and V is TRBV11-2, with 8 bases fitting TRBD1. The CDR3 totals 18 residues. The V segment lost 5 bases and the J segment 2 bases; nucleotides outside the gene matches: 16. The germline V gene has CDR1 SGHAT and CDR2 FQNNGV. CDR3 amino acids: CASSDRQGFPAPNYGYTF. Written as DNA, the CDR3 is TGTGCCAGCAGCGATAGACAGGGGTTCCCAGCACCCAACTATGGCTACACCTTC.

V is TRBV27 and J is TRBJ2-3; TRBD1 is a possible D gene (6 bases). This CDR3 region has 14 residues. Trimming shortened V by 11 bases and J by 8 bases, and 23 bases separated the two germline ends. Germline lookup yields CDR1 MNHEY and CDR2 SMNVEV (reference sequence). The CDR3 DNA reads as TGTGCCTCCAAATGGGGGCCTGAAACCGGTACGCAGTATTTT. This translates into CASKWGPETGTQYF.

V gene TRBV7-2 combines with J gene TRBJ2-1, with TRBD2 as a possible D gene (5 bases). Trimming removed 4 bases at V and 6 bases at J, with 13 bases between. The CDR3 runs to 14 residues. Germline CDR1 reads SGHTA; CDR2 reads FQGNSA. The CDR3 sequence: CASSWEMWGNEQFF. DNA for the CDR3: TGTGCCAGCAGCTGGGAGATGTGGGGCAATGAGCAGTTCTTC.

The chain employs TRBV10-3 and TRBJ2-4, with a possible D match to TRBD2 (5 bases). Between the trimmed V and J ends, which lost 0 bases and 9 bases, there was a span of 18 bases. The CDR3 spans 16 residues. CDR1 is ENHRY and CDR2 is SYGVKD in the germline V gene. Here the CDR3 DNA reads TGTGCCATCAGTGAGTCGACTCTGGGCCGGGATAGCATTCAGTACTTC. Protein: CAISESTLGRDSIQYF.

The chain employs TRBV6-4 and TRBJ2-2, with D perhaps TRBD1 (6 bases). This CDR3 has 16 amino acids. Trimming removed 5 bases at V and 3 bases at J, with 16 bases between. The germline V gene has CDR1 MRHNA and CDR2 SNTAGT. In DNA form, the CDR3 reads TGTGCCAGCAGTTATTCTCACAGGGAATACACCGGGGAGCTGTTTTTT. It codes for CASSYSHREYTGELFF.

V and J are TRBV28 and TRBJ2-3; either TRBD1 or TRBD2 may fit D (5 bases each). This CDR3 comprises 15 residues. Germline V gene data show CDR1 as MDHEN and CDR2 as SYDVKM. V was pared by 6 bases and J by 2 bases, with 15 bases between. In DNA form, the CDR3 reads TGTGCCAGCAGCGACTCGAGGGGAGCCACAGATACGCAGTATTTT. It yields the protein CASSDSRGATDTQYF.

This clone was detected a few times. The chain employs TRBV27 and TRBJ2-3; either TRBD1 or TRBD2 may supply D (6 bases each). The CDR3 loop spans 15 amino acids. Trimming took 5 bases from V and 3 from J, leaving 15 bases between them. CDR1 MNHEY and CDR2 SMNVEV come from the germline V gene (reference sequence). The CDR3 spells CASSDGGGWTDTQYF. CDR3 nucleotide sequence: TGTGCCAGCAGTGACGGAGGGGGTTGGACAGATACGCAGTATTTT.

V gene TRBV5-1 combines with J gene TRBJ2-3; 7 bases are shared with TRBD1. The V gene end was trimmed by 7 bases and the J gene end by 5 bases; junction bases not matched to a gene: 10. Germline assignment: CDR1 SGHRS and CDR2 YFSETQ. The CDR3 extends over 14 amino acids. Here the CDR3 DNA reads TGCGCCAGCGCCGGACAGGACAAGATAGATACGCAGTATTTT. It is translated as CASAGQDKIDTQYF.

This sequence joins TRBV18 and TRBJ2-7; D might be TRBD1 (5 bases). This CDR3 comprises 14 residues. The germline CDR1 and CDR2 sequences are KGHSH and LQKENI. The V and J ends lost 3 bases and 1 base respectively, with 10 bases between them. The CDR3 nucleotides are TGTGCCAGCTCACCTATACAGGAATCCTACGAGCAGTACTTC. This codes for CASSPIQESYEQYF.